The clone carrying this TCR beta chain was detected only once. What it recognizes is unknown. Cultured CD4+ T-cell DNA underwent Oncomine TCR Beta short-read sequencing. TCRdb called the PCR reads again in MiXCR, with one record for every CDR3 protein. The sample gives tens of thousands of distinct CDR3 sequences, 45% to 60% of which show up once; 5.5% to 7% is in the top ten. The data stem from a study of vaccination and CD4 T cells after COVID-19. Background on the study: Participants, all vaccine recipients, received two doses of either BNT162b2 or mRNA-1273.

Germline V lookup: CDR1 SGHRS, CDR2 YFSETQ. V shed 9 bases, J shed 2 bases, and the junction held 6 bases outside the gene matches. This CDR3 has 13 residues. The treatment: approximately nine-day PBMC culture with coronavirus spike peptide pools or control peptides (ViraFEST assay). The origin of this receptor is a human donor who had recovered from COVID-19. The rearrangement joins TRBV5-1 to TRBJ2-3; 7 positions agree with TRBD1. Sequencing input: CD4+ T cells from blood, cultured in vitro. The CDR3 DNA reads as TGCGCCACTTCAGGACAGGCCACAGATACGCAGTATTTT. Encoded protein: CATSGQATDTQYF.